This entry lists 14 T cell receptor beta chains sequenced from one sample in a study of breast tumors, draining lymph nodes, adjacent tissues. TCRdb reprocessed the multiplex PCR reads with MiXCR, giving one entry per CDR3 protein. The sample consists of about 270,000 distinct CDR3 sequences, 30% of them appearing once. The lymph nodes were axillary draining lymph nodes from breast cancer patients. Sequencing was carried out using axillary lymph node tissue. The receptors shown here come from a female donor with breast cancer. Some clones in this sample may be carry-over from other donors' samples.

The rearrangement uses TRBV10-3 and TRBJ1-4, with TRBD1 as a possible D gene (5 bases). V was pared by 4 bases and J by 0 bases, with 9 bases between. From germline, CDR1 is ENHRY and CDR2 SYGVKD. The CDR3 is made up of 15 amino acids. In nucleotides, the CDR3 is TGTGCCATCAGTGGGGGGTTTGCAACTAATGAAAAACTGTTTTTT. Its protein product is CAISGGFATNEKLFF.

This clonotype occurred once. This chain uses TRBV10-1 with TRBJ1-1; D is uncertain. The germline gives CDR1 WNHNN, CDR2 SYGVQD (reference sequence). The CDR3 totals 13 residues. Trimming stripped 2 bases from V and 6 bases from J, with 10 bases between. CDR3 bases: TGCGCCAGCAGTGAGGACCGACAATCTGAAGCTTTCTTT. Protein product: CASSEDRQSEAFF.

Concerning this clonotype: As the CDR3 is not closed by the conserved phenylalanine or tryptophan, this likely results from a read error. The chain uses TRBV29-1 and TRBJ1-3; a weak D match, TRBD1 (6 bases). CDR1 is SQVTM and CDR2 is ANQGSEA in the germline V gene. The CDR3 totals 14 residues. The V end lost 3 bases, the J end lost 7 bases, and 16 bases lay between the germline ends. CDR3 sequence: CSVDGGPSGNTIYC. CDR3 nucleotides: TGCAGCGTTGATGGGGGGCCGTCAGGGAACACCATATATTGT.

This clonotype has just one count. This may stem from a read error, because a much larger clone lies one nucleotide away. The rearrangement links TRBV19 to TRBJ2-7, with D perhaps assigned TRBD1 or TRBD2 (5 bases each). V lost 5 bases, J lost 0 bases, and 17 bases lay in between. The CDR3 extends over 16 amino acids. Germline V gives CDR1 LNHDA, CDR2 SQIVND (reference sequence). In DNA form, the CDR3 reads TGTGCCAGTAGTCCCCCGGGACCAGGGATCTCCTACGAGCAGTACTTC. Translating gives CASSPPGPGISYEQYF.

CDR3 residues: CASSPIPLGQGRETQYF. The CDR3 bases are TGTGCCAGCTCACCCATACCCTTAGGACAGGGACGAGAGACCCAGTACTTC. The chain has TRBV18 and TRBJ2-5; TRBD1 agrees at 8 bases. With 3 bases clipped from V and 4 bases from J, the junction kept 13 bases outside the gene matches. Germline loops: CDR1 KGHSH, CDR2 LQKENI. The CDR3 extends over 17 amino acids.

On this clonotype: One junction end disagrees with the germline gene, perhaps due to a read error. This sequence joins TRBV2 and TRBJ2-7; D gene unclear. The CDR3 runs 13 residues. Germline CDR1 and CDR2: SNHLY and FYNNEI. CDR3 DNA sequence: TGTGCCAGCAGTAGGTACCTCCCCTACGGGCAGTACTTC. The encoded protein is CASSRYLPYGQYF.

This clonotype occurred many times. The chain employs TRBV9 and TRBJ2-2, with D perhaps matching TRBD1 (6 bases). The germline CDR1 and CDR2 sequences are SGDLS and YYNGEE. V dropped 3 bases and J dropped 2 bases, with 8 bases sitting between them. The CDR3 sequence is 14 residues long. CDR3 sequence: CASSGRGNTGELFF. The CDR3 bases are TGTGCCAGCAGCGGCAGGGGAAACACCGGGGAGCTGTTTTTT.

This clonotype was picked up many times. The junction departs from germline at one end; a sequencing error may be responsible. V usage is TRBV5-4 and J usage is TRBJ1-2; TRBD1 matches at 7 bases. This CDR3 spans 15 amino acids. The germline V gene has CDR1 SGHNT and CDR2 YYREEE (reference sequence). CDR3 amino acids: CASSLRGTANRGHSF. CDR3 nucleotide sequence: TGTGCCAGCAGCTTGCGGGGGACAGCCAATAGAGGTCATAGCTTC.

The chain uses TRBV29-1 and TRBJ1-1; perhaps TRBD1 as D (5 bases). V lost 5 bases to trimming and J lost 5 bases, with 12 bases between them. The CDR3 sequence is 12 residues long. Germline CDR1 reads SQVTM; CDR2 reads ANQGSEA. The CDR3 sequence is CSVLQGMTEAFF. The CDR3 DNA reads TGCAGCGTTCTCCAGGGAATGACTGAAGCTTTCTTT. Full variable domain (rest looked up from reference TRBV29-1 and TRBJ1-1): SAVISQKPSRDICQRGTSLTIQCQVDSQVTMMFWYRQQPGQSLTLIATANQGSEATYESGFVIDKFPISRPNLTFSTLTVSNMSPEDSSIYLCSVLQGMTEAFFGQGTRLTVV.

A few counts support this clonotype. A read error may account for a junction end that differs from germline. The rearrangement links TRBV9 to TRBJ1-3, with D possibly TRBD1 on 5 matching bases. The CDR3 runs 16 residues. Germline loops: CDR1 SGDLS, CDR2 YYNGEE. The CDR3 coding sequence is TGTGCCGGCAGCGTAGCTGGGACCTACTCTGGAAACACCATATATTTT. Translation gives CAGSVAGTYSGNTIYF. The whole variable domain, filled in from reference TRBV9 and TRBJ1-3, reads DSGVTQTPKHLITATGQRVTLRCSPRSGDLSVYWYQQSLDQGLQFLIQYYNGEERAKGNILERFSAQQFPDLHSELNLSSLELGDSALYFCAGSVAGTYSGNTIYFGEGSWLTVV.

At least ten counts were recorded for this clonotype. CDR3 in DNA: TGCAGTGCTAGAACAGGCGGTACTAATTCACCCCTCCACTTT. This gives the protein CSARTGGTNSPLHF. J is TRBJ1-6 and V is TRBV20-1; possible D gene TRBD1, 5 bases. This CDR3 is 14 amino acids long. CDR1 is DFQATT and CDR2 is SNEGSKA in the germline V gene (reference sequence). Trimming took off 2 bases at V and 6 bases at J, with 11 bases between the two ends.

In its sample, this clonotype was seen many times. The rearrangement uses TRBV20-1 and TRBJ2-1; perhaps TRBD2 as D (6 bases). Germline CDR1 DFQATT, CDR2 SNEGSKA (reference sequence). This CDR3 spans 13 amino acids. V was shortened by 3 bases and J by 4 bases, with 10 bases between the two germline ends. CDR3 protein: CSASLLAYNEQFF. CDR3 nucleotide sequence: TGCAGTGCTAGTCTCCTAGCGTACAATGAGCAGTTCTTC.

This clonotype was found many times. The CDR3 spells CASSKADEQFF. Here the CDR3 DNA reads TGTGCCAGCAGCAAAGCGGATGAGCAGTTCTTC. This chain uses TRBV6-5 with TRBJ2-1; tentatively, D is TRBD2 (5 bases). V was cut by 6 bases and J by 8 bases, with 8 bases left in between. The CDR3 spans 11 residues. Germline V gene sequence: CDR1 MNHEY, CDR2 SVGAGI.

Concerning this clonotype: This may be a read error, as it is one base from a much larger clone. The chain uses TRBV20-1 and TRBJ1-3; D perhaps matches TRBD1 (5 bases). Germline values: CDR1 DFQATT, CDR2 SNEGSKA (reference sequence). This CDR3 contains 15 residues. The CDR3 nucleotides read TGCAGTGCCTCCCGGGGCCGAGGCTCTGCAAACACCATATATTTT. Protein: CSASRGRGSANTIYF.